This T cell receptor beta chain was sequenced in a study of technical replicates of blood from several donors. The junction had 7 bases not matched to a gene; V was cut back by 4 bases and J by 0 bases. The CDR3 consists of 16 residues. CDR1 is SGHAT, CDR2 FQNNGV, per germline. Profiling relied on immunoSEQ multiplex PCR, and the TCRdb table lists in-frame clones only, not all of them. Found here are tens of thousands of clones, roughly 94% of them singletons; the top ten hold about 0.4%. The chain joins TRBV11-2 to TRBJ2-3, with TRBD2 matching 7 bases. The receptor was derived from a human donor in good health. The material sequenced was T cells isolated from PBMCs. The CDR3 region has the DNA TGTGCCAGCAGCTCTGGACTAGACCAAAGCACAGATACGCAGTATTTT. It codes for CASSSGLDQSTDTQYF.